The 29 T cell receptor beta chains below come from one sample, sequenced in a study of post-analysis software for immune sequencing data. These receptors are not linked to any known antigen. Each TCR beta cDNA library carried unique molecular identifiers. One entry per CDR3 protein results from TCRdb running MiXCR on the PCR reads. The table records approximately 690,000 distinct CDR3 sequences, 59% of them present only once. Study-wide results and caveats: TRBV5-6, TRBV5-1 and TRBV20-1 were among five TRBV segments more frequent in patients than controls.

The sample taken for sequencing was blood. These TCRs come from a girl aged 2-10 years with multiple sclerosis.

The chain couples TRBV4-3 to TRBJ1-2, with TRBD1 as a possible D gene (5 bases). Germline CDR1 LGHNA, CDR2 YSLEER. Trimming took off 0 bases at V and 5 bases at J, with 16 bases between the two ends. CDR3 length: 16 residues. The CDR3 reads CASSQDAGSVWYGYTF. In DNA, the CDR3 is TGCGCCAGCAGCCAAGATGCAGGGTCGGTTTGGTATGGCTACACCTTC.

The V call is TRBV3-1, the J call TRBJ2-5; 8 positions match TRBD2. Germline CDR1 reads LGHDT; CDR2 reads YNNKEL (reference sequence). V trimming: 3 bases; J trimming: 11 bases; junction bases outside the gene matches: 14. The CDR3 covers 15 residues. The chain's CDR3 is CASSHTGTREGEQYF. The CDR3 DNA reads as TGTGCCAGCAGCCACACCGGGACTAGAGAAGGGGAGCAGTACTTC.

V gene TRBV28 combines with J gene TRBJ1-5, with a tentative D call TRBD1 (5 bases). This CDR3 is 14 amino acids long. V was shortened by 8 bases and J by 0 bases, with 11 bases between the two germline ends. Germline V gene lookup returns CDR1 MDHEN and CDR2 SYDVKM. The CDR3 reads CASRGGGSNQPQHF. Here the CDR3 DNA reads TGTGCCAGCCGGGGCGGGGGTAGCAATCAGCCCCAGCATTTT.

This clonotype occurred a few times. The V call is TRBV4-1, the J call TRBJ2-7, with TRBD1 matching 7 bases. The germline V gene encodes CDR1 MGHRA and CDR2 YSYEKL. There are 14 residues in the CDR3. Trimming removed 1 base from V and 0 bases from J; junction bases left unmatched: 0. The CDR3 loop reads CASSQGDSSYEQYF. The DNA of the CDR3 is TGCGCCAGCAGCCAAGGGGACAGCTCCTACGAGCAGTACTTC.

This chain joins TRBV5-5 and TRBJ1-2; D is unclear. Germline CDR1 and CDR2: SGHKS and YYEKEE (reference sequence). The CDR3 has 15 amino acids. Between the trimmed V and J ends, which lost 5 bases and 8 bases, there was a span of 22 bases. The CDR3 bases are TGTGCCAGCAGTCCCGAGGCCCGATTCGACGGGGGCTACACCTTC. This codes for CASSPEARFDGGYTF.

This chain joins TRBV7-8 and TRBJ2-1; TRBD2 agrees at 15 bases. With 6 bases clipped from V and 9 bases from J, the junction kept 9 bases outside the gene matches. The CDR3 totals 16 residues. From germline, CDR1 is SGHVS and CDR2 FQNEAQ. This CDR3 reads CASRPRRTSGRGEQFF. The CDR3 DNA follows: TGTGCCAGCAGACCGAGACGGACTAGCGGGAGGGGTGAGCAGTTCTTC.

V and J are TRBV6-2 or TRBV6-3 and TRBJ2-1; TRBD2 aligns across 8 bases. The germline CDR1 and CDR2 sequences are MNHEY and SVGEGT. This CDR3 is built from 15 residues. The trim removed 6 bases at V and 1 base at J, leaving 5 bases unmatched. CDR3 nucleotides: TGTGCCAGCAGAATAGCGGGGAATTCCTACAATGAGCAGTTCTTC. This sequence encodes CASRIAGNSYNEQFF.

The rearrangement links TRBV20-1 to TRBJ1-2, with D maybe TRBD1 (6 bases). CDR3 length equals 15 residues. The germline V and J ends were trimmed by 0 bases and 4 bases, with 15 bases remaining between them. CDR1 is DFQATT and CDR2 is SNEGSKA in the germline V gene (reference sequence). This CDR3 is CSARDGGGAFYGYTF. In nucleotides, the CDR3 is TGCAGTGCTAGAGATGGGGGCGGGGCCTTCTATGGCTACACCTTC.

V and J are TRBV4-3 and TRBJ2-1, with D possibly being TRBD1 (5 bases). Trimming stripped 1 base from V and 5 bases from J, with 12 bases between. Germline V gene data show CDR1 as LGHNA and CDR2 as YSLEER. The CDR3 consists of 15 residues. The CDR3 nucleotides are TGCGCCAGCAGCCAAGTAGAACAGGCCGACAATGAGCAGTTCTTC. Residues: CASSQVEQADNEQFF.

This clonotype was seen only a few times. The chain joins TRBV10-2 to TRBJ1-1, with unresolved D. This CDR3 contains 13 residues. V lost 6 bases to trimming and J lost 3 bases, with 11 bases between them. Germline CDR1 reads WSHSY; CDR2 reads SAAADI. CDR3 region: CASRLDIYTEAFF. The CDR3 nucleotides read TGCGCCAGCAGGCTAGATATTTACACTGAAGCTTTCTTT.

V usage is TRBV5-1 and J usage is TRBJ2-3; TRBD1 aligns across 8 bases. The CDR3 extends over 17 amino acids. V lost 4 bases and J lost 0; bases outside the gene matches: 10. Germline values: CDR1 SGHRS, CDR2 YFSETQ. This chain's CDR3 is CASSPQGQEFSTDTQYF. The CDR3 nucleotides read TGCGCCAGCAGCCCCCAGGGACAGGAGTTTAGCACAGATACGCAGTATTTT. The whole variable domain, remainder taken from reference TRBV5-1 and TRBJ2-3, is KAGVTQTPRYLIKTRGQQVTLSCSPISGHRSVSWYQQTPGQGLQFLFEYFSETQRNKGNFPGRFSGRQFSNSRSEMNVSTLELGDSALYLCASSPQGQEFSTDTQYFGPGTRLTVL.

The J gene is TRBJ2-1, the V gene TRBV5-5, with 8 bases lining up with TRBD2. Germline V gene data show CDR1 as SGHKS and CDR2 as YYEKEE (reference sequence). V lost 3 bases and J lost 6; bases outside the gene matches: 5. This CDR3 region has 14 residues. CDR3 in amino acids: CASSSLGLANEQFF. CDR3 DNA: TGTGCCAGCAGCTCGCTTGGACTAGCCAATGAGCAGTTCTTC. The entire variable domain, with the rest obtained from reference TRBV5-5 and TRBJ2-1, is as follows: DAGVTQSPTHLIKTRGQQVTLRCSPISGHKSVSWYQQVLGQGPQFIFQYYEKEERGRGNFPDRFSARQFPNYSSELNVNALLLGDSALYLCASSSLGLANEQFFGPGTRLTVL.

There are a few counts of this clonotype. This chain's CDR3 is CSVEAGEAYNEQFF. CDR3 DNA sequence: TGCAGCGTTGAGGCGGGAGAGGCCTACAATGAGCAGTTCTTC. The chain carries TRBV29-1 and TRBJ2-1; 7 bases align to TRBD2. The CDR3 covers 14 residues. The ends lost 3 bases at V and 2 bases at J; junction bases unmatched: 4. The germline V gene has CDR1 SQVTM and CDR2 ANQGSEA.

V is TRBV12-3 or TRBV12-4 and J is TRBJ1-5, with a weak D call TRBD1 (5 bases). The length of the CDR3 is 13 residues. V gave up 8 bases and J gave up 4 bases, with 12 bases separating them. CDR3 sequence (DNA): TGTGCCAGCCAGGGAGCTCCGAATCAGCCCCAGCATTTT. Its protein is CASQGAPNQPQHF.

The V call is TRBV5-1, the J call TRBJ2-1, with 8 bases matching TRBD2. This CDR3 has 15 residues. Losses at the gene ends were 6 bases for V and 7 bases for J; bases not matched to a gene: 12. Germline loops: CDR1 SGHRS, CDR2 YFSETQ. CDR3 loop: CASNLGGASENEQFF. CDR3 sequence (DNA): TGCGCCAGCAACCTCGGGGGGGCCAGTGAGAATGAGCAGTTCTTC.

This clonotype showed up just a few times. The chain carries TRBV6-6 and TRBJ1-1; 8 bases align to TRBD1. Germline CDR1 reads MNHNY; CDR2 reads SVGAGI (reference sequence). The CDR3 consists of 15 residues. Trimming took 6 bases from V and 0 from J; bases not matched to a gene: 6. CDR3 in DNA: TGTGCCAGCAGGGGACAGACAGGGGTGAACACTGAAGCTTTCTTT. It codes for CASRGQTGVNTEAFF.

The V and J genes are TRBV7-2 and TRBJ2-1; D is undetermined. The V and J ends lost 2 bases and 15 bases respectively, with 11 bases between them. The CDR3 loop spans 11 amino acids. Germline-derived CDR1 and CDR2 are SGHTA and FQGNSA. The CDR3 protein is CASSLKARRFF. The CDR3 DNA reads as TGTGCCAGCAGCTTAAAGGCGCGGCGGTTCTTC.

This clonotype has just a few counts. CDR3 in DNA: TGTGCCAGCAGTTTATCTCACGCGGGAGGAGCGGAGACCCAGTACTTC. Its translation: CASSLSHAGGAETQYF. The genes are TRBV28 and TRBJ2-5; 8 nucleotides align to TRBD2. The CDR3 loop spans 16 amino acids. Germline CDR1 and CDR2: MDHEN and SYDVKM. Trimming cost V 1 base and J 5 bases; bases outside gene matches: 9.

V usage is TRBV28 and J usage is TRBJ1-6; D is possibly TRBD1 (6 bases). Per the germline V gene, CDR1 is MDHEN and CDR2 is SYDVKM. The V end lost 5 bases, the J end lost 10 bases, and 24 bases lay between the germline ends. The CDR3 contains 17 residues. CDR3 DNA sequence: TGTGCCAGCAGTCTAGGCGGGGCAGGGGAACCCCCCTCACCCCTCCACTTT. Residues: CASSLGGAGEPPSPLHF.

The CDR3 DNA sequence: TGTGCCAGCAGCTCTCACCAAGAGGAGCAGTACTTC. It specifies CASSSHQEEQYF. V usage is TRBV7-9 and J usage is TRBJ2-5; D ambiguous. V shed 4 bases and J shed 11 bases, with 14 bases lying between them. Germline loops: CDR1 SEHNR, CDR2 FQNEAQ (reference sequence). The CDR3 is 12 amino acids.

The rearrangement joins TRBV7-6 to TRBJ1-1, with a weak D call TRBD1 (6 bases). CDR1 and CDR2 from the germline V gene are SGHVS and FNYEAQ. Trimming cost V 4 bases and J 3 bases, with 15 bases left between them. The length of the CDR3 is 15 residues. The CDR3 DNA reads as TGTGCCAGCAGCTCGTTACAGGGAGGGGACACTGAAGCTTTCTTT. Translating gives CASSSLQGGDTEAFF.

The chain joins TRBV20-1 to TRBJ1-2; D not certain. From germline, CDR1 is DFQATT and CDR2 SNEGSKA (reference sequence). V lost 3 bases and J 4 bases, leaving 12 bases between the germline ends. The CDR3 loop spans 13 amino acids. The CDR3 DNA sequence: TGCAGTGCTAGGGAGAAGTCTTCCTATGGCTACACCTTC. Encoded protein: CSAREKSSYGYTF.

This rearrangement joins TRBV7-9 to TRBJ2-5; maybe TRBD1 (5 bases). The CDR3 length is 16 residues. The germline V gene has CDR1 SEHNR and CDR2 FQNEAQ (reference sequence). Trimming stripped 1 base from V and 0 bases from J, with 12 bases between. This CDR3 reads CASSLDRSRYQETQYF. The CDR3 nucleotides read TGTGCCAGCAGCTTAGACAGGTCCCGGTACCAAGAGACCCAGTACTTC.

In the case of this clonotype: Because the CDR3 is missing its conserved closing phenylalanine or tryptophan, this is likely a read error. The gene calls are TRBV11-1 and TRBJ2-2; 14 bases are shared with TRBD2. The junction had 2 bases not matched to a gene; V was cut back by 5 bases and J by 6 bases. The CDR3 length is 15 residues. The germline V gene has CDR1 SGHAT and CDR2 FQDESV (reference sequence). Here the CDR3 reads CASSPGLAGAGELFC. CDR3 sequence (DNA): TGTGCCAGCAGCCCGGGACTAGCGGGGGCCGGGGAGCTGTTTTGT.

This chain links TRBV7-2 with TRBJ2-3; D gene uncertain. The germline V gene has CDR1 SGHTA and CDR2 FQGNSA. This CDR3 region has 17 residues. The ends were cut back, 5 bases at V and 0 bases at J, with 18 bases in the middle. The CDR3 DNA sequence: TGTGCCAGCAGCCCAGCTCATAAATCCTCTAGCACAGATACGCAGTATTTT. Its protein is CASSPAHKSSSTDTQYF. Complete variable domain (other parts from reference TRBV7-2 and TRBJ2-3): GAGVSQSPSNKVTEKGKDVELRCDPISGHTALYWYRQSLGQGLEFLIYFQGNSAPDKSGLPSDRFSAERTGGSVSTLTIQRTQQEDSAVYLCASSPAHKSSSTDTQYFGPGTRLTVL.

This clonotype was recorded a few times. V gene TRBV7-3 combines with J gene TRBJ1-6; D is ambiguous. V was trimmed by 1 base and J by 4 bases, leaving 11 bases between them. Per germline, CDR1 SGHTA and CDR2 FQGTGA. This CDR3 has 16 residues. CDR3 residues: CASSLSGNGYNSPLHF. As DNA, the CDR3 is TGTGCCAGCAGCTTAAGCGGGAATGGTTATAATTCACCCCTCCACTTT. The whole variable domain, remainder taken from reference TRBV7-3 and TRBJ1-6, is GAGVSQTPSNKVTEKGKYVELRCDPISGHTALYWYRQSLGQGPEFLIYFQGTGAADDSGLPNDRFFAVRPEGSVSTLKIQRTERGDSAVYLCASSLSGNGYNSPLHFGNGTRLTVT.

This clonotype showed up just a few times. V and J are TRBV28 and TRBJ2-1; 9 nucleotides agree with TRBD1. The CDR3 extends over 13 amino acids. The ends lost 7 bases at V and 10 bases at J; junction bases unmatched: 8. Germline CDR1 MDHEN, CDR2 SYDVKM. The CDR3 DNA is TGTGCCAGCACCAAAACAGGGGGCGGGGAGCAGTTCTTC. Translation gives CASTKTGGGEQFF.

This chain uses TRBV7-2 with TRBJ1-4, with 8 bases matching TRBD1. V shed 5 bases, J shed 8 bases, and the junction held 7 bases outside the gene matches. Looked up from germline, CDR1 is SGHTA and CDR2 is FQGNSA. There are 14 residues in the CDR3. The CDR3 reads CASSLDREVEKLFF. CDR3 DNA sequence: TGTGCCAGCAGCCTGGACAGGGAGGTAGAAAAACTGTTTTTT.

The CDR3 DNA sequence: TGTGCCAGCAGCAACTTCAGGGGGAGCACAGATACGCAGTATTTT. This encodes CASSNFRGSTDTQYF. The J gene is TRBJ2-3, the V gene TRBV2; 7 positions agree with TRBD1. V dropped 6 bases and J dropped 0; count of bases not matched to a gene: 6. Germline V lookup: CDR1 SNHLY, CDR2 FYNNEI. This CDR3 has 15 residues. Looking up the rest from reference TRBV2 and TRBJ2-3 gives the full variable domain: EPEVTQTPSHQVTQMGQEVILRCVPISNHLYFYWYRQILGQKVEFLVSFYNNEISEKSEIFDDQFSVERPDGSNFTLKIRSTKLEDSAMYFCASSNFRGSTDTQYFGPGTRLTVL.